A single sample gave rise to the 31 T cell receptor beta chains below, sequenced in a study of T cells in pancreatic ductal adenocarcinoma. Selected pancreatic ductal adenocarcinoma patients had undergone surgery without neoadjuvant therapy. Measured with immunoSEQ multiplex PCR; TCRdb has only the in-frame clones, and not every one. The profile shows some 16,000 clones, roughly 89% of them singletons. Sample: PBMCs. Receptors were obtained from a human donor with pancreatic ductal adenocarcinoma.

This sequence joins TRBV25-1 and TRBJ2-1, with 15 nucleotides matching TRBD2. Germline V gene data show CDR1 as MGHDK and CDR2 as SYGVNS. There are 17 residues in the CDR3. The V gene end was trimmed by 6 bases and the J gene end by 9 bases; junction bases not matched to a gene: 12. CDR3 bases: TGTGCCAGCAGAGGACTAGCGGGGGGGCCCTCGATAGGTGAGCAGTTCTTC. Translating it yields CASRGLAGGPSIGEQFF.

Written as DNA, the CDR3 is TGCGCCAGCAGCCCCGTCGGTTCTAGCGGGAGATCCCCCCCTACGCAGTATTTT. Protein: CASSPVGSSGRSPPTQYF. This sequence joins TRBV10-2 and TRBJ2-3; 10 bases match TRBD2. The CDR3 is 18 amino acids. Losses at the gene ends were 6 bases for V and 8 bases for J; bases not matched to a gene: 20. CDR1 and CDR2 from the germline V gene are WSHSY and SAAADI.

The chain uses TRBV5-4 and TRBJ2-7; perhaps D is TRBD1 or TRBD2 (5 bases each). In germline, CDR1 is SGHNT, CDR2 YYREEE (reference sequence). V was cut by 0 bases and J by 2 bases, with 9 bases left in between. CDR3 size: 14 residues. The chain's CDR3 is CASSLAGRPYEQYF. CDR3 nucleotides: TGTGCCAGCAGCTTGGCGGGGCGGCCCTACGAGCAGTACTTC.

The chain couples TRBV9 to TRBJ2-2, with D possibly TRBD2 on 5 matching bases. This CDR3 is built from 16 residues. CDR1 and CDR2 from the germline V gene are SGDLS and YYNGEE. V was trimmed by 0 bases and J by 0 bases, leaving 9 bases between them. Here the CDR3 DNA reads TGTGCCAGCAGCGTAGTAGGGCGGGCGAACACCGGGGAGCTGTTTTTT. It yields the protein CASSVVGRANTGELFF.

The rearrangement uses TRBV18 and TRBJ1-6; TRBD1 agrees at 9 bases. The junction had 1 base not matched to a gene; V was cut back by 3 bases and J by 7 bases. CDR1 is KGHSH and CDR2 is LQKENI in the germline V gene. The CDR3 has 14 residues. CDR3 DNA: TGTGCCAGCTCACCCGGGACAGGGAATTCACCCCTCCACTTT. This translates into CASSPGTGNSPLHF.

V is TRBV7-8 and J is TRBJ2-1; D gene ambiguous. The CDR3 sequence is 17 residues long. Deletions cut 2 bases from V and 12 bases from J, with 26 bases between. The V gene's germline CDR1 is SGHVS and CDR2 FQNEAQ. This CDR3 is CASSLLSQRYPSIRQFF. In nucleotides, the CDR3 is TGTGCCAGCAGCTTATTGTCCCAAAGGTACCCCAGTATTCGGCAGTTCTTC. The full variable domain, completed using reference TRBV7-8 and TRBJ2-1, is GAGVSQSPRYKVAKRGQDVALRCDPISGHVSLFWYQQALGQGPEFLTYFQNEAQLDKSGLPSDRFFAERPEGSVSTLKIQRTQQEDSAVYLCASSLLSQRYPSIRQFFGPGTRLTVL.

CDR3 in DNA: TGCGCCAGCAGCCAACCCGGGTCGATGGTCGGCTACACCTTC. Translating it yields CASSQPGSMVGYTF. V is TRBV4-1 and J is TRBJ1-2; D is undetermined. CDR3 length: 14 amino acids. The V end was cut by 2 bases, the J end by 8 bases, with 15 bases between. Looked up from germline, CDR1 is MGHRA and CDR2 is YSYEKL.

J is TRBJ2-6 and V is TRBV27; D unresolved. This CDR3 contains 14 residues. Germline values: CDR1 MNHEY, CDR2 SMNVEV (reference sequence). V was clipped by 0 bases and J by 4 bases, with 4 bases between them. CDR3 region: CASSLSAGANVLTF. As DNA, the CDR3 is TGTGCCAGCAGTTTATCGGCCGGGGCCAACGTCCTGACTTTC.

V gene TRBV11-2 combines with J gene TRBJ1-2, with 9 bases aligning to TRBD1. The ends lost 5 bases at V and 2 bases at J; junction bases unmatched: 15. The CDR3 contains 18 residues. Germline V gene lookup returns CDR1 SGHAT and CDR2 FQNNGV. The CDR3 is CASSGRTGAPTQNYGYTF. The CDR3 nucleotides are TGTGCCAGCAGCGGAAGGACAGGGGCGCCGACCCAAAACTATGGCTACACCTTC.

V is TRBV6-1 and J is TRBJ2-5; D is possibly TRBD1 or TRBD2 (5 bases each). Germline V gene lookup returns CDR1 MNHNS and CDR2 SASEGT. The V and J ends lost 6 bases and 0 bases respectively, with 11 bases between them. CDR3 length: 14 amino acids. CDR3 region: CASREDTYQETQYF. Here the CDR3 DNA reads TGTGCCAGCAGGGAGGACACGTACCAAGAGACCCAGTACTTC.

The count of this clone is one. The rearrangement links TRBV10-3 to TRBJ1-5; 9 bases match TRBD1. Germline CDR1 reads ENHRY; CDR2 reads SYGVKD. The V gene end was trimmed by 0 bases and the J gene end by 5 bases; junction bases not matched to a gene: 20. This CDR3 contains 21 residues. The CDR3 DNA follows: TGTGCCATCAGTGAGTCGATTTTCGCGAACAGGGGGCGCGTGGGGGATCAGCCCCAGCATTTT. Residues: CAISESIFANRGRVGDQPQHF.

This chain uses TRBV6-5 with TRBJ2-3; TRBD2 is a possible D gene (5 bases). Per germline, CDR1 MNHEY and CDR2 SVGAGI. V lost 0 bases and J lost 2, with 6 bases in between. This CDR3 is built from 14 residues. The CDR3 sequence: CASSYSEATDTQYF. DNA for the CDR3: TGTGCCAGCAGTTACTCGGAGGCCACAGATACGCAGTATTTT.

The rearrangement joins TRBV4-3 to TRBJ1-2, with D tentatively TRBD1 (6 bases). Germline V gene data show CDR1 as LGHNA and CDR2 as YSLEER. V gave up 7 bases and J gave up 0 bases, with 15 bases separating them. CDR3 length equals 15 residues. The CDR3 here is CASKRDIKANYGYTF. Written as DNA, the CDR3 is TGCGCCAGCAAGAGGGACATAAAAGCTAACTATGGCTACACCTTC.

V gene TRBV7-7 combines with J gene TRBJ1-5, with D unresolved. The germline V gene has CDR1 SSHAT and CDR2 FNYEAQ (reference sequence). CDR3 size: 15 residues. Deletions cut 5 bases from V and 2 bases from J, with 13 bases between. The CDR3 reads CASSPGTSGNQPQHF. CDR3 DNA sequence: TGTGCCAGCAGCCCCGGCACCTCGGGCAATCAGCCCCAGCATTTT.

CDR3 sequence: CSVGGQGASGNTIYF. CDR3 nucleotide sequence: TGCAGCGTTGGGGGACAGGGGGCCTCTGGAAACACCATATATTTT. This chain connects TRBV29-1 to TRBJ1-3; 12 bases are a match to TRBD1. The CDR3 has 15 residues. V gave up 4 bases and J gave up 0 bases; unmatched junction bases: 1. CDR1 SQVTM and CDR2 ANQGSEA come from the germline V gene. Full variable domain (outside the CDR3, taken from reference TRBV29-1 and TRBJ1-3): SAVISQKPSRDICQRGTSLTIQCQVDSQVTMMFWYRQQPGQSLTLIATANQGSEATYESGFVIDKFPISRPNLTFSTLTVSNMSPEDSSIYLCSVGGQGASGNTIYFGEGSWLTVV.

The J gene is TRBJ2-2, the V gene TRBV5-8; maybe TRBD2 (7 bases). The length of the CDR3 is 17 residues. CDR1 SGHTS and CDR2 YDEGEE come from the germline V gene. CDR3 DNA sequence: TGTGCTACCTCACCATGGGGGGGCGCCCCGAACACCGGGGAGCTGTTTTTT. Residues: CATSPWGGAPNTGELFF.

The chain combines TRBV11-2 with TRBJ2-5; D uncertain. Germline V gene sequence: CDR1 SGHAT, CDR2 FQNNGV. The CDR3 is 14 residues long. The V gene lost 0 bases and the J gene lost 4 bases, with 9 bases spanning the gap. The CDR3 region has the DNA TGTGCCAGCAGCTTAGACCCCCTGGGAGAGACCCAGTACTTC. Protein sequence: CASSLDPLGETQYF.

In this sample, this clone turned up once. The chain combines TRBV18 with TRBJ2-1; D not resolved. Germline CDR1 reads KGHSH; CDR2 reads LQKENI. Trimming stripped 1 base from V and 4 bases from J, with 11 bases between. CDR3 size: 15 residues. The CDR3 loop is CASSPQGVGYNEQFF. The CDR3 DNA follows: TGTGCCAGCTCACCACAGGGTGTGGGATACAATGAGCAGTTCTTC.

The genes are TRBV9 and TRBJ2-7, with D possibly being TRBD1 or TRBD2 (5 bases each). The CDR3 extends over 15 amino acids. Germline V lookup: CDR1 SGDLS, CDR2 YYNGEE. Trimming left V 3 bases short and J 0 bases short, with 13 bases between. CDR3 protein: CASSARDRSSYEQYF. The CDR3 coding sequence is TGTGCCAGCAGCGCCCGGGACCGCAGCTCCTACGAGCAGTACTTC. The complete variable domain, with remaining parts taken from reference TRBV9 and TRBJ2-7, reads DSGVTQTPKHLITATGQRVTLRCSPRSGDLSVYWYQQSLDQGLQFLIQYYNGEERAKGNILERFSAQQFPDLHSELNLSSLELGDSALYFCASSARDRSSYEQYFGPGTRLTVT.

J is TRBJ1-2 and V is TRBV7-2, with 7 bases that match TRBD1. This CDR3 contains 12 residues. V was pared by 5 bases and J by 13 bases, with 10 bases of the junction left unmatched. Germline lookup yields CDR1 SGHTA and CDR2 FQGNSA. CDR3 nucleotides: TGTGCCAGCAGCCCCCGCGTAGGGGACAGCACCTTC. It specifies CASSPRVGDSTF. The variable domain in full, completed from reference TRBV7-2 and TRBJ1-2, reads GAGVSQSPSNKVTEKGKDVELRCDPISGHTALYWYRQSLGQGLEFLIYFQGNSAPDKSGLPSDRFSAERTGGSVSTLTIQRTQQEDSAVYLCASSPRVGDSTFGSGTRLTVV.

This rearrangement joins TRBV4-3 to TRBJ2-5; TRBD2 is a possible D gene (5 bases). Germline V gene lookup returns CDR1 LGHNA and CDR2 YSLEER. The V end lost 2 bases, the J end lost 1 base, and 11 bases lay between the germline ends. The CDR3 is 15 residues long. The CDR3 region has the DNA TGCGCCAGCAGCCAATGGAGAGGGTCCCAAGAGACCCAGTACTTC. It yields the protein CASSQWRGSQETQYF.

The chain combines TRBV6-5 with TRBJ2-5; TRBD2 aligns across 7 bases. Germline CDR1 MNHEY, CDR2 SVGAGI. V lost 0 bases and J lost 7; bases outside the gene matches: 5. CDR3 length equals 14 residues. The DNA of the CDR3 is TGTGCCAGCAGTTACTCGGGCGGGAGTGGGACCCAGTACTTC. Translation: CASSYSGGSGTQYF.

The chain couples TRBV28 to TRBJ2-5, with 7 bases aligning to TRBD1. The J segment lost 4 bases and the V segment lost 6 bases, leaving 11 bases of the junction unmatched. The germline V gene encodes CDR1 MDHEN and CDR2 SYDVKM. CDR3 length equals 15 residues. This chain's CDR3 is CASSVAGGQRETQYF. DNA for the CDR3: TGTGCCAGCAGCGTCGCAGGGGGACAGCGAGAGACCCAGTACTTC. Full variable domain (outside the CDR3, taken from reference TRBV28 and TRBJ2-5): DVKVTQSSRYLVKRTGEKVFLECVQDMDHENMFWYRQDPGLGLRLIYFSYDVKMKEKGDIPEGYSVSREKKERFSLILESASTNQTSMYLCASSVAGGQRETQYFGPGTRLLVL.

In nucleotides, the CDR3 is TGTGCCAGCAGGGAGCAGGGGAACACTGAAGCTTTCTTT. Protein: CASREQGNTEAFF. The chain is built from TRBV28 and TRBJ1-1; D may be TRBD1 (5 bases). The ends were cut back, 6 bases at V and 1 base at J, with 9 bases in the middle. This CDR3 is 13 amino acids long. Germline values: CDR1 MDHEN, CDR2 SYDVKM.

V gene TRBV4-3 combines with J gene TRBJ2-1; 7 bases line up with TRBD1. The CDR3 totals 14 residues. V was pared by 3 bases and J by 7 bases, with 6 bases of the junction left unmatched. The germline gives CDR1 LGHNA, CDR2 YSLEER. DNA of the CDR3: TGCGCCAGCAGCCAGCAGACAGGGTGGAATGAGCAGTTCTTC. This sequence encodes CASSQQTGWNEQFF.

This chain connects TRBV7-2 to TRBJ1-6; tentatively, D is TRBD1 (5 bases). CDR3 length: 16 amino acids. V lost 5 bases, J lost 0 bases, and 11 bases lay in between. Germline V gene lookup returns CDR1 SGHTA and CDR2 FQGNSA. The CDR3 here is CASSLGRSSYNSPLHF. The CDR3 nucleotides are TGTGCCAGCAGCCTGGGACGTAGCTCCTATAATTCACCCCTCCACTTT.

The chain uses TRBV7-2 and TRBJ2-1, with 15 bases identical to TRBD2. Trimming at V came to 1 base and at J to 7 bases, leaving 8 bases not matched to a gene. CDR1 is SGHTA and CDR2 is FQGNSA in the germline V gene. The CDR3 covers 18 residues. The CDR3 DNA reads TGTGCCAGCAGCTTAGAGGGGACTAGCGGGAGGCCTCGGAATGAGCAGTTCTTC. It is translated as CASSLEGTSGRPRNEQFF.

The J gene is TRBJ1-6, the V gene TRBV18, with a weak D call TRBD1 (6 bases). CDR3 length: 17 residues. The V and J ends lost 2 bases and 1 base respectively, with 12 bases between them. CDR1 is KGHSH and CDR2 is LQKENI in the germline V gene. The CDR3 reads CASSPDRDTSYNSPLHF. DNA of the CDR3: TGTGCCAGCTCACCAGACCGGGACACTTCCTATAATTCACCCCTCCACTTT.

The V call is TRBV13, the J call TRBJ1-2; no clear D gene. This CDR3 comprises 17 residues. The germline V gene has CDR1 PRHDT and CDR2 FYEKMQ (reference sequence). Trimming pared 0 bases from V and 8 bases from J, leaving 22 bases between. CDR3 sequence (DNA): TGTGCCAGCAGCTTAGGCCTAAGTAAGGGCGCTACGAGGGGCTACACCTTC. This translates into CASSLGLSKGATRGYTF. The full variable domain, rest sourced from reference TRBV13 and TRBJ1-2, is AAGVIQSPRHLIKEKRETATLKCYPIPRHDTVYWYQQGPGQDPQFLISFYEKMQSDKGSIPDRFSAQQFSDYHSELNMSSLELGDSALYFCASSLGLSKGATRGYTFGSGTRLTVV.

This chain links TRBV7-2 with TRBJ2-1; possible D gene TRBD2, 6 bases. This CDR3 comprises 14 residues. The ends were cut back, 4 bases at V and 7 bases at J, with 14 bases in the middle. Looked up from germline, CDR1 is SGHTA and CDR2 is FQGNSA. In DNA, the CDR3 is TGTGCCAGCAGCTCCCGACTAGTTAGGAATGAGCAGTTCTTC. Residues: CASSSRLVRNEQFF.

The rearrangement joins TRBV27 to TRBJ1-6, with unresolved D. CDR1 and CDR2 from the germline V gene are MNHEY and SMNVEV (reference sequence). Trimming pared 0 bases from V and 7 bases from J, leaving 16 bases between. The CDR3 is made up of 17 amino acids. The DNA of the CDR3 is TGTGCCAGCAGTTTATCGGTCTTTAACAGCGGAAATTCACCCCTCCACTTT. This codes for CASSLSVFNSGNSPLHF.